The 3 T cell receptor beta chains presented below share a single source sample, sequenced in a study of cytomegalovirus exposure and HLA in healthy donors listed by TCRdb under 2017. Library prep was done by the immunoSEQ multiplex PCR assay. For the multiplex PCR, a mixture combining 60 forward primers for TCR Vbeta segments and 13 reverse primers for TCR Jbeta segments was used. The clones in this table, taken by TCRdb from immuneACCESS, are in-frame only. Not every clone is retained; where verified, under half of the shortfall comes from an unresolved V gene, and the cause of the rest is unknown. The sample table contains roughly 250,000 clones; only one count was recorded for roughly 81% of them. The ten biggest clones cover 2% to 2.5% of the sample. The sample comprised PBMCs. The receptors derive from a middle-aged woman in good health and CMV-seropositive.

The chain couples TRBV7-9 to TRBJ2-1; 7 bases align to TRBD2. The germline V gene has CDR1 SEHNR and CDR2 FQNEAQ (reference sequence). CDR3 size: 12 residues. The CDR3 DNA is TGTGTGGGGTCTAGCGGTAACAATGAGCAGTTCTTC. Amino acids: CVGSSGNNEQFF.

The sample holds one count of this clone. The rearrangement uses TRBV28 and TRBJ1-5, with TRBD1 identical over 9 bases. The length of the CDR3 is 15 residues. V shed 5 bases, J shed 6 bases, and the junction held 8 bases outside the gene matches. In germline, CDR1 is MDHEN, CDR2 SYDVKM. CDR3 coding DNA: TGTGCCAGCAGTCCACTACAGGGGGCTACTCAGCCCCAGCATTTT. As protein: CASSPLQGATQPQHF. The full variable domain, its missing parts supplied by reference TRBV28 and TRBJ1-5, is DVKVTQSSRYLVKRTGEKVFLECVQDMDHENMFWYRQDPGLGLRLIYFSYDVKMKEKGDIPEGYSVSREKKERFSLILESASTNQTSMYLCASSPLQGATQPQHFGDGTRLSIL.

This sequence joins TRBV6-6 and TRBJ2-4, with 9 bases aligning to TRBD2. Trimming removed 0 bases from V and 5 bases from J; junction bases left unmatched: 5. CDR3 length: 16 residues. Germline assignment: CDR1 MNHNY and CDR2 SVGAGI (reference sequence). For the CDR3, the DNA is TGTGCCAGCAGTTACTCTCTAGCGGGAAAGGAAAACATTCAGTACTTC. This sequence encodes CASSYSLAGKENIQYF.